Presented here are 9 T cell receptor beta chains from one specimen sequenced in a study of cytomegalovirus exposure and HLA in healthy donors. 60 Vbeta and 13 Jbeta primers were used in PCR. The data were produced by immunoSEQ multiplex PCR, yet TCRdb's version contains in-frame clones alone and is incomplete. The table lists 99,000 or so clones, 75% to 85% of them singletons. Sequences were obtained from PBMCs. These receptors all stem from a man aged 18 to 35 in good health and CMV-seronegative.

This chain joins TRBV19 and TRBJ1-3, with unresolved D. The CDR3 spans 17 residues. V lost 2 bases to trimming and J lost 1 base, with 15 bases between them. The germline V gene has CDR1 LNHDA and CDR2 SQIVND (reference sequence). The CDR3 sequence is CASSIQESALSGNTIYF. CDR3 sequence (DNA): TGTGCCAGTAGTATACAGGAATCAGCACTTTCTGGAAACACCATATATTTT.

V usage is TRBV7-2 and J usage is TRBJ1-1; 7 nucleotides agree with TRBD1. Germline-derived CDR1 and CDR2 are SGHTA and FQGNSA. V lost 4 bases to trimming and J lost 7 bases; unmatched junction nucleotides: 9. CDR3 length: 14 residues. In DNA form, the CDR3 reads TGTGCCAGCAGCTCCCGACAGGGTCTGAGTGAAGCTTTCTTT. Residues: CASSSRQGLSEAFF.

The V gene is TRBV19, the J gene TRBJ1-5; D ambiguous. V was trimmed by 8 bases and J by 0 bases, leaving 14 bases between them. From germline, CDR1 is LNHDA and CDR2 SQIVND (reference sequence). The CDR3 covers 15 residues. This CDR3 is CASAVGRNSNQPQHF. CDR3 nucleotides: TGTGCCAGTGCTGTGGGCCGAAATAGCAATCAGCCCCAGCATTTT.

As regards this clone: Other DNA sequences in this sample translate to the same CDR3. The gene calls are TRBV27 and TRBJ2-3; 11 positions match TRBD2. V gave up 5 bases and J gave up 3 bases; unmatched junction bases: 7. The CDR3 is 16 residues long. Germline values: CDR1 MNHEY, CDR2 SMNVEV (reference sequence). In DNA form, the CDR3 reads TGTGCCAGCAGTCTTCAAGGACTAGCGGGTACAGATACGCAGTATTTT. Amino acids: CASSLQGLAGTDTQYF.

The chain couples TRBV7-9 to TRBJ2-3; a weak D match, TRBD2 (5 bases). Germline V gene data show CDR1 as SEHNR and CDR2 as FQNEAQ (reference sequence). Between the trimmed V and J ends, which lost 3 bases and 2 bases, there was a span of 15 bases. CDR3 length: 16 amino acids. The CDR3 here is CASSFYTGKLTDTQYF. In DNA form, the CDR3 reads TGTGCCAGCAGCTTTTACACCGGGAAACTCACAGATACGCAGTATTTT. Looking up the rest from reference TRBV7-9 and TRBJ2-3 gives the full variable domain: DTGVSQNPRHKITKRGQNVTFRCDPISEHNRLYWYRQTLGQGPEFLTYFQNEAQLEKSRLLSDRFSAERPKGSFSTLEIQRTEQGDSAMYLCASSFYTGKLTDTQYFGPGTRLTVL.

The chain joins TRBV6-1 to TRBJ1-1, with D perhaps TRBD1 (6 bases). Trimming shortened V by 8 bases and J by 4 bases, and 11 bases separated the two germline ends. CDR1 is MNHNS and CDR2 is SASEGT in the germline V gene. The CDR3 sequence is 12 residues long. CDR3 nucleotide sequence: TGTGCCAGCCCCAAAGGGGGCACTGAAGCTTTCTTT. Its protein product is CASPKGGTEAFF.

The chain has TRBV6-6 and TRBJ2-7; 11 positions match TRBD1. The CDR3 is 15 amino acids. Losses at the gene ends were 4 bases for V and 6 bases for J; bases not matched to a gene: 8. Germline V gene lookup returns CDR1 MNHNY and CDR2 SVGAGI (reference sequence). This CDR3 reads CASSSPDRGRVEQYF. CDR3 in DNA: TGTGCCAGCAGTTCTCCGGACAGGGGGCGCGTCGAGCAGTACTTC.

The chain recombines TRBV6-5 with TRBJ2-3; 7 bases agree with TRBD1. Germline V gives CDR1 MNHEY, CDR2 SVGAGI. J was trimmed by 7 bases and V by 0 bases; bases with no gene match: 4. The CDR3 runs to 14 residues. Written as DNA, the CDR3 is TGTGCCAGCAGTTACTCCGAAGGGGGCAATACGCAGTATTTT. Protein sequence: CASSYSEGGNTQYF.

V gene TRBV18 combines with J gene TRBJ2-1; D gene uncertain. CDR3 size: 13 residues. Trimming removed 4 bases at V and 4 bases at J, with 8 bases between. Germline V gene data show CDR1 as KGHSH and CDR2 as LQKENI. The CDR3 coding sequence is TGTGCCAGCTCACTCTCAGAATACAATGAGCAGTTCTTC. Encoded protein: CASSLSEYNEQFF. The full variable domain, its missing parts supplied by reference TRBV18 and TRBJ2-1, is NAGVMQNPRHLVRRRGQEARLRCSPMKGHSHVYWYRQLPEEGLKFMVYLQKENIIDESGMPKERFSAEFPKEGPSILRIQQVVRGDSAAYFCASSLSEYNEQFFGPGTRLTVL.